One and the same sample provided the 20 T cell receptor beta chains below, sequenced in a study of identical twins. MiXCR was run by TCRdb on the 5' RACE reads, yielding one entry per CDR3 protein. The table lists a few hundred thousand distinct CDR3 sequences, roughly a tenth of them singletons. Source material: memory T cells sorted from blood. The receptors here all came from a man between 45 and 60 years old in good health.

This clonotype was counted many times. This chain joins TRBV10-3 and TRBJ1-1; possibly TRBD1 for D (5 bases). V lost 11 bases and J 0 bases, leaving 13 bases between the germline ends. The CDR3 sequence is 13 residues long. Germline lookup yields CDR1 ENHRY and CDR2 SYGVKD. CDR3 nucleotide sequence: TGTGCCTTACGGGGCAATTTGAACACTGAAGCTTTCTTT. Translating gives CALRGNLNTEAFF.

This clonotype was observed at least ten times. The chain is built from TRBV20-1 and TRBJ2-7, with D unclear. The CDR3 consists of 14 residues. The ends were cut back, 5 bases at V and 0 bases at J, with 14 bases in the middle. In germline, CDR1 is DFQATT, CDR2 SNEGSKA (reference sequence). The CDR3: CSALDPLSSYEQYF. The CDR3 DNA reads TGCAGTGCTCTTGACCCCCTGAGCTCCTACGAGCAGTACTTC.

A remark on this clonotype: Being one base from a much bigger clone, this may be a read error. V and J are TRBV9 and TRBJ2-3; maybe TRBD1 (5 bases). Germline CDR1 is SGDLS and CDR2 is YYNGEE. This CDR3 has 15 residues. The CDR3: CASSVGSGRKDTEYF. CDR3 DNA: TGTGCCAGCAGCGTAGGGTCAGGGCGGAAGGATACGGAGTATTTT. Complete variable domain (other parts from reference TRBV9 and TRBJ2-3): DSGVTQTPKHLITATGQRVTLRCSPRSGDLSVYWYQQSLDQGLQFLIQYYNGEERAKGNILERFSAQQFPDLHSELNLSSLELGDSALYFCASSVGSGRKDTEYFGPGTRLTVL.

This clonotype was seen a handful of times. The J gene is TRBJ2-1, the V gene TRBV2, with a possible D match to TRBD1 (5 bases). This CDR3 has 14 amino acids. CDR1 SNHLY and CDR2 FYNNEI come from the germline V gene. V was shortened by 2 bases and J by 3 bases, with 8 bases between the two germline ends. The CDR3, as DNA: TGTGCCAGCAGTGAACAGGGTAACTACAATGAGCAGTTCTTC. Amino acid sequence: CASSEQGNYNEQFF.

This clonotype has ten or more counts. V usage is TRBV4-1 and J usage is TRBJ1-5; D not resolved. Germline V gives CDR1 MGHRA, CDR2 YSYEKL. V shed 0 bases and J shed 5 bases, with 5 bases lying between them. The CDR3 runs 13 residues. CDR3 loop: CASSQDGDQPQHF. The CDR3 nucleotides are TGCGCCAGCAGCCAAGATGGAGATCAGCCCCAGCATTTT.

Many counts were recorded for this clonotype. The genes are TRBV5-1 and TRBJ2-6; unclear D gene. The CDR3 contains 18 residues. Per germline, CDR1 SGHRS and CDR2 YFSETQ. V was clipped by 0 bases and J by 2 bases, with 15 bases between them. CDR3 protein: CASSLEPGLTPGANVLTF. The CDR3 DNA reads as TGCGCCAGCAGCTTGGAGCCAGGTCTGACTCCTGGGGCCAACGTCCTGACTTTC. The full variable domain, with the rest looked up from reference TRBV5-1 and TRBJ2-6, is KAGVTQTPRYLIKTRGQQVTLSCSPISGHRSVSWYQQTPGQGLQFLFEYFSETQRNKGNFPGRFSGRQFSNSRSEMNVSTLELGDSALYLCASSLEPGLTPGANVLTFGAGSRLTVL.

This clonotype was counted ten times or more. V usage is TRBV10-3 and J usage is TRBJ2-1; 8 bases match TRBD2. Germline trimming cut 0 bases from V and 8 bases from J; bases unmatched to any gene: 3. CDR1 ENHRY and CDR2 SYGVKD come from the germline V gene. CDR3 size: 14 residues. CDR3 nucleotide sequence: TGTGCCATCAGTGAGTCTCGTAGCGGGGATGAGCAGTTCTTC. It specifies CAISESRSGDEQFF.

The chain is built from TRBV7-6 and TRBJ1-1; unclear D gene. Germline V gives CDR1 SGHVS, CDR2 FNYEAQ. V lost 4 bases to trimming and J lost 11 bases, with 17 bases between them. The CDR3 covers 13 residues. The CDR3 region has the DNA TGTGCCAGCAGCTCAAACTCCGGGTTTCAGGCTTTCTTT. It translates to CASSSNSGFQAFF.

Of note for this clonotype: A read error is possible here, since a much larger clone lies one base away. The chain uses TRBV28 and TRBJ2-7; TRBD2 agrees at 11 bases. CDR1 and CDR2 (germline): MDHEN, SYDVKM. The CDR3 consists of 17 residues. V lost 7 bases, J lost 6 bases, and 17 bases stayed unmatched. The CDR3 nucleotides are TGTGCCAGCACTCCCCCGGCTAGCGGGAGGCTCCACTGCGAGCAGTACTTC. Amino acid sequence: CASTPPASGRLHCEQYF.

The chain's CDR3 is CATSEAGQAGSYNEQFF. Written as DNA, the CDR3 is TGTGCCACCAGTGAGGCGGGACAGGCCGGCTCCTACAATGAGCAGTTCTTC. This chain connects TRBV24-1 to TRBJ2-1, with 8 bases identical to TRBD1. Losses at the gene ends were 4 bases for V and 0 bases for J; bases not matched to a gene: 7. This CDR3 is 17 amino acids long. Per the germline V gene, CDR1 is KGHDR and CDR2 is SFDVKD.

This clonotype has at least ten counts. J is TRBJ1-1 and V is TRBV5-1; D perhaps matches TRBD1 (6 bases). The germline V gene encodes CDR1 SGHRS and CDR2 YFSETQ. V was clipped by 0 bases and J by 1 base, with 7 bases between them. The CDR3 spans 14 residues. The CDR3, as DNA: TGCGCCAGCAGCTTGGGACAGGCGAACACTGAAGCTTTCTTT. Amino acid sequence: CASSLGQANTEAFF.

The table lists this clonotype with many counts. The J gene is TRBJ1-3, the V gene TRBV29-1, with D perhaps TRBD1 (6 bases). This CDR3 has 12 residues. Trimming stripped 4 bases from V and 6 bases from J, with 10 bases between. The germline CDR1 and CDR2 sequences are SQVTM and ANQGSEA. The DNA for the CDR3 is TGCAGCGTTGGGACAGAACCAAACACCATATATTTT. Translating gives CSVGTEPNTIYF.

This clonotype was seen a handful of times. V gene TRBV27 combines with J gene TRBJ1-6; D ambiguous. CDR3 length: 13 amino acids. The germline V and J ends were trimmed by 6 bases and 6 bases, with 9 bases remaining between them. The germline V gene encodes CDR1 MNHEY and CDR2 SMNVEV (reference sequence). The DNA of the CDR3 is TGTGCCAGCAGCCCCCTCCTTAATTCACCCCTCCACTTT. This translates into CASSPLLNSPLHF.

Many counts were recorded for this clonotype. The chain uses TRBV27 and TRBJ2-2; D unclear. This CDR3 has 15 amino acids. V lost 2 bases to trimming and J lost 4 bases, with 11 bases between them. The germline CDR1 and CDR2 sequences are MNHEY and SMNVEV (reference sequence). CDR3 protein: CASSLRDSGTGELFF. The DNA for the CDR3 is TGTGCCAGCAGTTTAAGGGATTCCGGCACCGGGGAGCTGTTTTTT.

This clonotype was counted between two and nine times. This chain joins TRBV6-5 and TRBJ1-2; D call uncertain. The V end lost 8 bases, the J end lost 1 base, and 8 bases lay between the germline ends. This CDR3 comprises 12 residues. Germline V gene sequence: CDR1 MNHEY, CDR2 SVGAGI. The CDR3: CASFLINYGYTF. CDR3 in DNA: TGTGCCAGCTTCCTTATTAACTATGGCTACACCTTC.

This clonotype was picked up a small number of times. The V gene is TRBV18, the J gene TRBJ1-4, with D possibly TRBD1 on 5 matching bases. The V end was cut by 5 bases, the J end by 0 bases, with 10 bases between. CDR1 and CDR2 from the germline V gene are KGHSH and LQKENI. The CDR3 is 15 amino acids. This CDR3 is CASSRGPPTNEKLFF. The CDR3 bases are TGTGCCAGCTCAAGGGGTCCACCAACTAATGAAAAACTGTTTTTT.

In its sample, this clonotype was seen many times. The rearrangement links TRBV20-1 to TRBJ2-7, with D perhaps matching TRBD1 (6 bases). V was shortened by 6 bases and J by 0 bases, with 24 bases between the two germline ends. Germline V lookup: CDR1 DFQATT, CDR2 SNEGSKA (reference sequence). The CDR3 consists of 17 residues. The DNA for the CDR3 is TGCAGTGCCCCAAACCCCTGGACAGCCACAGGCTCCTACGAGCAGTACTTC. Encoded protein: CSAPNPWTATGSYEQYF.

This clonotype was counted at least ten times. The V and J genes are TRBV4-3 and TRBJ2-2; the D gene is possibly TRBD1 (5 bases). The CDR3 is 16 amino acids. Per the germline V gene, CDR1 is LGHNA and CDR2 is YSLEER. Trimming took off 0 bases at V and 5 bases at J, with 13 bases between the two ends. CDR3 sequence (DNA): TGCGCCAGCAGCCAAGAAGAAGGGGCATATACCGGGGAGCTGTTTTTT. Its translation: CASSQEEGAYTGELFF.

A few counts support this clonotype. This sequence joins TRBV6-4 and TRBJ2-6; TRBD1 matches 7 bases. CDR3 size: 16 residues. Germline CDR1 reads MRHNA; CDR2 reads SNTAGT. Unmatched junction bases numbered 4, after V lost 5 bases and J lost 0 bases. In DNA, the CDR3 is TGTGCCAGCAGTCCGGGACAGCCCTCTGGGGCCAACGTCCTGACTTTC. It is translated as CASSPGQPSGANVLTF.

V gene TRBV6-5 combines with J gene TRBJ1-2; TRBD1 matches at 7 bases. The CDR3 runs to 14 residues. Trimming removed 0 bases from V and 8 bases from J; junction bases left unmatched: 6. Looked up from germline, CDR1 is MNHEY and CDR2 is SVGAGI. For the CDR3, the DNA is TGTGCCAGCAGTTACTCCCGGACAGGTTGGGGCTACACCTTC. Protein: CASSYSRTGWGYTF.